What follows is one T cell receptor (beta chain) and its context. In nominal health when sampled, donors likely had unrecorded immune exposures nonetheless. The data originate from a study of cytomegalovirus exposure and HLA in healthy donors. Germline CDR1 and CDR2: SGHAT and FQNNGV. The CDR3 is made up of 16 amino acids. V lost 1 base, J lost 5 bases, and 8 bases stayed unmatched. The PCR employed 60 Vbeta primers together with 13 Jbeta primers. The protocol was immunoSEQ multiplex PCR, while the TCRdb copy is restricted to in-frame clones and leaves out a portion. The data show some 130,000 clones, 80% seen once.

The chain couples TRBV11-2 to TRBJ2-5; TRBD2 aligns across 9 bases. The sample consisted of PBMCs. This TCR derives from a man aged 35-49 years in good health and CMV-seronegative. CDR3: CASSLVPSGIGETQYF. The CDR3 region has the DNA TGTGCCAGCAGCTTAGTTCCTAGCGGGATTGGGGAGACCCAGTACTTC. The whole variable domain, remainder taken from reference TRBV11-2 and TRBJ2-5, is EAGVAQSPRYKIIEKRQSVAFWCNPISGHATLYWYQQILGQGPKLLIQFQNNGVVDDSQLPKDRFSAERLKGVDSTLKIQPAKLEDSAVYLCASSLVPSGIGETQYFGPGTRLLVL.